Sequencing of this T cell receptor beta chain was carried out in a study of T cells in localized non-small cell lung cancer. Whole-study results and caveats: Greater blood T cell density accompanied longer overall survival.

Assay used: immunoSEQ multiplex PCR; TCRdb lists only in-frame clones, some missing. Of tens of thousands of clones in the sample, 65% to 85% are singletons; the top ten hold approximately 9.7%. This CDR3 contains 14 residues. The V end was cut by 4 bases, the J end by 4 bases, with 16 bases between. Germline-derived CDR1 and CDR2 are GTSNPN and SVGIG (reference sequence). As concerns this clone: Its cognate antigen is unknown.

This chain connects TRBV30 to TRBJ1-1, with D possibly being TRBD1 (6 bases). The sample consisted of peripheral blood, taken before any cancer treatment. This receptor was taken from a female donor of 60 years or more with stage I lung adenocarcinoma. Here the CDR3 DNA reads TGTGCCTGGAAACCGCGGGGGGCGAGCACTGAAGCTTTCTTT. As protein: CAWKPRGASTEAFF.